This record covers a single T cell receptor beta chain. This clone was counted a single time. The clone's antigen remains unknown. Base quality data are lacking; no much larger clone is found one base away. Trimming removed 3 bases from V and 6 bases from J, leaving 17 bases between the germline ends. From its cysteine to its phenylalanine, the CDR3 spans 16 amino acids. Here the CDR3 DNA is all that survives: 48 bases in frame from base 1. From the germline V gene (reference sequence), CDR1 is LNHDA and CDR2 is SQIVND. This entry comes from a study of blood T cell repertoires in COVID-19 (dated by TCRdb to 2019 to 2021). Concerning the study at large: Samples from collaborators originated in the United States, Italy and Spain and spanned both the acute and convalescent phases of COVID-19. The prospective study material was composed of cDNA or gDNA derived from T cells, B-cell-depleted T cells, or PBMCs. Subjects who had been exposed to COVID-19, were actively infected with it, or had recovered from it provided the deeply sampled blood TCRbeta repertoires that made up the dataset. A freely available public database, intended as a resource for researchers studying the immune response to SARS-CoV-2, is where the repertoires were released. The samples were drawn from the first 160 participants of the ongoing ImmuneRACE study and from 1,254 subjects provided by 6 global collaborators. Nearly every sample came with metadata listing a de-identified subject ID, COVID-19 status, age in years and sex. Where available, HLA class I and class II types were obtained from metadata supplied by the sample provider rather than from assay-based typing.

TCRbeta CDR3 regions were amplified from genomic DNA by means of the immunoSEQ Assay, a bias-controlled multiplex PCR. The authors processed their data as follows. The number of nucleated cells in each sample was estimated from the amplification of reference gene primers within the assay. To quantify the absolute abundance of each unique TCRbeta CDR3 rearrangement, sequence reads were collapsed and filtered. For each sample, productive Simpson clonality was calculated as the square root of Simpson's diversity index across productive rearrangements. The immuneACCESS repertoire file appears here via TCRdb, limited to in-frame rearrangements. These files lack a portion of the clones; in checked studies, under half of the deficit traces to unresolved V genes, and the cause of the others is not known. V and J calls plus clone size are reproduced from that table; the DNA served to infer D and trimming. Across this sample there are more than 100,000 clones, with around 87% seen only once. Over 3.5% of the sample belongs to the ten largest clones.

Collaborating institutions collected whole blood in K2EDTA tubes following their own protocols. For TCRbeta analysis, collaborators shipped samples as frozen whole blood, isolated PBMCs, or DNA extracted from either of those sample types. Overall study results and their limits: Clinical and demographic metadata were provided uncurated, with the amount varying by source and participant.

Sequencing used peripheral blood. The chain joins TRBV19 to TRBJ1-4; the D gene cannot be resolved reliably. The origin of this receptor is a woman aged 55-69 years with acute or convalescent COVID-19. The CDR3 corresponds to CASSIRRGRFYEKLFF. The sequence in DNA is TGTGCCAGTAGTATCCGCCGAGGCAGATTTTATGAAAAACTGTTTTTT.